The clone carrying this T cell receptor (beta chain) came up a few times. This record belongs to a study of human T cells and chemical hapten exposure. Background on the study: Scalp application of diphenylcyclopropenone was performed weekly in patients across the entire roughly 25-week study. Patches that contained 0.01% DPC were applied to the upper back and read at 6 days.

Time point here: patch test 1, 2 weeks after DPC sensitization. Treatment indicated: therapeutic diphenylcyclopropenone sensitization with weekly scalp DPC. The starting material, unfractionated whole blood, was used for total RNA extraction. Trimming took 3 bases from V and 3 from J; bases not matched to a gene: 5. This CDR3 is built from 14 residues. Germline assignment: CDR1 KGHSH and CDR2 LQKENI. Each CDR3 protein gets one entry after TCRdb re-called the RACE reads with MiXCR. The sample has 50,000 or so distinct CDR3 sequences, roughly 9.6% seen once; the top ten hold about 2%. This specimen consisted of whole blood, obtained in connection with sensitization to the hapten diphenylcyclopropenone (DPC). The V call is TRBV18, the J call TRBJ2-7; the match to TRBD1 covers 7 bases. This TCR came from a woman in her 40s with alopecia areata. Some clones in this sample may be carry-over from other donors' samples. In DNA form, the CDR3 reads TGTGCCAGCTCACCTTTAGGGGACAGCTACGAGCAGTACTTC. This translates into CASSPLGDSYEQYF.